The 5 T cell receptor beta chains presented below share a single source sample, sequenced in a study of control samples from healthy donors and cancer patients. Method: immunoSEQ multiplex PCR; TCRdb's copy keeps in-frame clones and lacks some. The data hold 95,000 to 150,000 clones, with approximately 89% observed a single time. Sequencing was done on a sample of blood. Receptors were obtained from a woman under 30 in good health.

This clone was counted between two and nine times. This chain joins TRBV18 and TRBJ1-6; D is unclear. The length of the CDR3 is 13 residues. Germline CDR1 is KGHSH and CDR2 is LQKENI. V was trimmed by 2 bases and J by 9 bases, leaving 8 bases between them. The CDR3 nucleotides are TGTGCCAGCTCACCAGGTTTGGTTTCACCCCTCCACTTT. Translation gives CASSPGLVSPLHF.

The CDR3 nucleotides are TGTGCCAGCAGTTATGGGACCATAAGGGGACGCGAGCAGTACTTC. This translates into CASSYGTIRGREQYF. The J gene is TRBJ2-7, the V gene TRBV6-6, with D possibly being TRBD1 or TRBD2 (5 bases each). Germline V gene sequence: CDR1 MNHNY, CDR2 SVGAGI (reference sequence). V lost 3 bases, J lost 6 bases, and 18 bases lay in between. This CDR3 comprises 15 residues.

This clone appeared once. The chain joins TRBV6-5 to TRBJ1-2; a possible D gene is TRBD1 (6 bases). Germline CDR1 MNHEY, CDR2 SVGAGI. Trimming took off 0 bases at V and 2 bases at J, with 10 bases between the two ends. The length of the CDR3 is 15 residues. For the CDR3, the DNA is TGTGCCAGCAGTTACTCCAGGGGCGCAAACTATGGCTACACCTTC. Protein: CASSYSRGANYGYTF.

The rearrangement links TRBV3-1 (or the pseudogene TRBV3-2) to TRBJ1-2; no definite D call. Trimming removed 5 bases from V and 4 bases from J, with 11 bases in between. The CDR3 covers 13 residues. Per the germline V gene, CDR1 is LGHDT and CDR2 is YNNKEL (reference sequence). Written as DNA, the CDR3 is TGTGCCAGCAGCATCGGAGCGGGCTATGGCTACACCTTC. Protein product: CASSIGAGYGYTF.

The chain has TRBV28 and TRBJ1-5; D is ambiguous. Germline CDR1 MDHEN, CDR2 SYDVKM. The CDR3 totals 11 residues. Trimming removed 5 bases from V and 12 bases from J, with 11 bases in between. As DNA, the CDR3 is TGTGCCAGCAGTCTTGAGACTCACCAGCATTTT. This codes for CASSLETHQHF.